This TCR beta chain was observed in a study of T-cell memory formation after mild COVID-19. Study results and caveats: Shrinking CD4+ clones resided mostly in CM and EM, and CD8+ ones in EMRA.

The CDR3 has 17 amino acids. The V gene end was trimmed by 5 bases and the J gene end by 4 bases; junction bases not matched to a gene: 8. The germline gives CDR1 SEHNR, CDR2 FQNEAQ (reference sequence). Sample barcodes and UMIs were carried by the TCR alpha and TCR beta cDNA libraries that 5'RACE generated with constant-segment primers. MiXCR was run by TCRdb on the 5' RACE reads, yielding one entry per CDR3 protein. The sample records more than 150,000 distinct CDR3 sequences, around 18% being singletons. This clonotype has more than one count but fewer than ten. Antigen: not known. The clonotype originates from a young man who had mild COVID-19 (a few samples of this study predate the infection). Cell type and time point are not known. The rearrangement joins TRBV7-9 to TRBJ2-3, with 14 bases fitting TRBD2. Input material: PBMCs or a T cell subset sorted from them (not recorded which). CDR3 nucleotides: TGTGCCAGCAGCCTCCGACTAGCGGGGGGGCCTGCAGATACGCAGTATTTT. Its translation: CASSLRLAGGPADTQYF.